These 29 T cell receptor beta chains originate from one sample sequenced in a study of blood T cell repertoires in COVID-19 (dated by TCRdb to about 2020). Receptors were amplified or captured by the immunoSEQ multiplex PCR assay. This is the immuneACCESS table as TCRdb keeps it, with only in-frame sequences that have V and J called. A part of the clones is gone; compared with another copy, unresolved V genes explain less than half, and the rest is unexplained. This sample has over 100,000 clones in its table, and roughly 90% of those were observed once. The leading ten clones occupy less than 5.5% of the sample. The sequencing sample was made of peripheral blood. These receptor sequences come from a man aged 55-75 years with COVID-19, enrolled during active disease.

V and J are TRBV4-1 and TRBJ1-2; TRBD1 aligns across 10 bases. J lost 7 bases, V lost 3 bases, and 8 bases had no gene match. The CDR3 has 15 residues. The V gene's germline CDR1 is MGHRA and CDR2 YSYEKL. For the CDR3, the DNA is TGCGCCAGCAGCCAGACCGGGACAGGGGTCTCTGGCTACACCTTC. As protein: CASSQTGTGVSGYTF.

The rearrangement links TRBV5-1 to TRBJ1-2; tentatively, D is TRBD1 (6 bases). This CDR3 spans 13 amino acids. From germline, CDR1 is SGHRS and CDR2 YFSETQ. Trimming cost V 6 bases and J 7 bases, with 16 bases left between them. CDR3 residues: CASTDSEGGGYTF. As DNA, the CDR3 is TGCGCCAGCACGGACTCGGAAGGGGGTGGCTACACCTTC.

The chain combines TRBV5-1 with TRBJ1-5, with D tentatively TRBD1 (5 bases). The CDR3 consists of 15 residues. The V end lost 4 bases, the J end lost 1 base, and 12 bases lay between the germline ends. Germline CDR1 reads SGHRS; CDR2 reads YFSETQ. Here the CDR3 reads CASSPTGVSNQPQHF. The DNA of the CDR3 is TGCGCCAGCAGCCCTACGGGGGTAAGCAATCAGCCCCAGCATTTT.

This chain connects TRBV25-1 to TRBJ2-1; D perhaps matches TRBD1 (5 bases). Trimming left V 0 bases short and J 9 bases short, with 18 bases between. Germline V lookup: CDR1 MGHDK, CDR2 SYGVNS. The CDR3 totals 16 residues. This CDR3 reads CASSEYQGSTVAEQFF. The CDR3 bases are TGTGCCAGCAGTGAATATCAGGGTAGTACGGTTGCTGAGCAGTTCTTC.

This clone occurred once. The chain carries TRBV19 and TRBJ2-5; TRBD1 matches 9 bases. The trim removed 4 bases at V and 2 bases at J, leaving 5 bases unmatched. The CDR3 has 15 residues. In germline, CDR1 is LNHDA, CDR2 SQIVND (reference sequence). CDR3 DNA: TGTGCCAGTAGTACCGGGACAGGGCTGCAAGAGACCCAGTACTTC. Translation gives CASSTGTGLQETQYF.

This chain joins TRBV29-1 and TRBJ2-7; D perhaps matches TRBD1 (6 bases). The CDR3 totals 12 residues. V was trimmed by 2 bases and J by 3 bases, leaving 8 bases between them. Germline V gives CDR1 SQVTM, CDR2 ANQGSEA. CDR3: CSVEKTGYEQYF. In DNA, the CDR3 is TGCAGCGTTGAAAAGACAGGCTACGAGCAGTACTTC.

This chain uses TRBV7-3 with TRBJ2-1; 8 nucleotides match TRBD1. The CDR3 runs to 16 residues. V shed 5 bases, J shed 7 bases, and the junction held 13 bases outside the gene matches. The germline V gene encodes CDR1 SGHTA and CDR2 FQGTGA. CDR3 sequence reads: CASSHFKQGAGNEQFF. The CDR3 DNA follows: TGTGCCAGCAGCCACTTTAAGCAGGGGGCGGGTAATGAGCAGTTCTTC.

This sequence joins TRBV5-1 and TRBJ2-7; tentative D call: TRBD1 (5 bases). V lost 0 bases and J 0 bases, leaving 10 bases between the germline ends. This CDR3 is built from 15 residues. CDR1 SGHRS and CDR2 YFSETQ come from the germline V gene. The CDR3 is CASSLEGVRSYEQYF. For the CDR3, the DNA is TGCGCCAGCAGCTTGGAAGGGGTCCGCTCCTACGAGCAGTACTTC.

V and J are TRBV7-9 and TRBJ1-5; D unclear. Germline lookup yields CDR1 SEHNR and CDR2 FQNEAQ (reference sequence). The CDR3 extends over 14 amino acids. Trimming cost V 5 bases and J 0 bases, with 8 bases left between them. The CDR3 DNA follows: TGTGCCAGCAGCAGACCGGGTAGCAATCAGCCCCAGCATTTT. Its protein is CASSRPGSNQPQHF.

The chain combines TRBV18 with TRBJ1-2; 9 bases agree with TRBD1. Germline loops: CDR1 KGHSH, CDR2 LQKENI. V shed 4 bases, J shed 7 bases, and the junction held 4 bases outside the gene matches. The length of the CDR3 is 13 residues. The CDR3 bases are TGTGCCAGCTCACTTACAGGGGGCGGTGGCTACACCTTC. Protein: CASSLTGGGGYTF.

The chain uses TRBV30 and TRBJ1-4; no clear D. CDR3 length equals 12 residues. Trimming left V 1 base short and J 8 bases short, with 8 bases between. Germline V lookup: CDR1 GTSNPN, CDR2 SVGIG (reference sequence). The CDR3 loop is CAWSAQSEKLFF. The CDR3 DNA reads as TGTGCCTGGAGTGCACAGAGCGAAAAACTGTTTTTT.

The chain carries TRBV19 and TRBJ2-7; 10 nucleotides match TRBD1. CDR3 size: 13 residues. V lost 6 bases, J lost 4 bases, and 3 bases stayed unmatched. Germline V lookup: CDR1 LNHDA, CDR2 SQIVND (reference sequence). The CDR3 nucleotides are TGTGCCAGTAGCTGGGACAGGGGATACGAGCAGTACTTC. Its protein product is CASSWDRGYEQYF.

This chain joins TRBV29-1 and TRBJ1-1; D uncertain. The ends were cut back, 4 bases at V and 4 bases at J, with 10 bases in the middle. This CDR3 comprises 12 residues. In germline, CDR1 is SQVTM, CDR2 ANQGSEA. The CDR3 spells CSVVASGTEAFF. CDR3 in DNA: TGCAGCGTTGTGGCTTCAGGCACTGAAGCTTTCTTT.

The chain recombines TRBV15 with TRBJ1-1; perhaps TRBD1 as D (5 bases). The CDR3 sequence is 16 residues long. V gave up 0 bases and J gave up 6 bases, with 17 bases separating them. CDR1 and CDR2 from the germline V gene are LNHNV and YYDKDF (reference sequence). CDR3 DNA: TGTGCCACCAGCAGAGATTCCGCGGGACTGATGGCTGAAGCTTTCTTT. Translated, it gives CATSRDSAGLMAEAFF.

The chain recombines TRBV10-3 with TRBJ1-2; D is undetermined. Germline V CDR1 and CDR2: ENHRY, SYGVKD. V was pared by 0 bases and J by 6 bases, with 2 bases between. The CDR3 contains 11 residues. DNA of the CDR3: TGTGCCATCAGTGAGTCCAATGGCTACACCTTC. It is translated as CAISESNGYTF.

This clone was observed once. V usage is TRBV9 and J usage is TRBJ1-2, with D perhaps matching TRBD1 (5 bases). This CDR3 is 16 amino acids long. Trimming shortened V by 0 bases and J by 3 bases, and 15 bases separated the two germline ends. CDR1 and CDR2 (germline): SGDLS, YYNGEE. CDR3 sequence (DNA): TGTGCCAGCAGCGTAGGAGACAGCTTAGTCGACTATGGCTACACCTTC. Amino acids: CASSVGDSLVDYGYTF.

As for this clone: The sample carries other DNA sequences with the same CDR3. The chain is built from TRBV6-5 and TRBJ2-5; 13 nucleotides agree with TRBD2. The CDR3 runs to 12 residues. CDR1 is MNHEY and CDR2 is SVGAGI in the germline V gene. J gave up 13 bases and V 6 bases, and 5 bases lay outside the gene matches. The CDR3 region is CASRLGLAGLYF. The CDR3 coding sequence is TGTGCCAGCAGATTGGGACTAGCGGGGCTGTACTTC.

The rearrangement joins TRBV24-1 to TRBJ1-6; 7 bases align to TRBD1. Losses at the gene ends were 5 bases for V and 7 bases for J; bases not matched to a gene: 4. Per the germline V gene, CDR1 is KGHDR and CDR2 is SFDVKD. The CDR3 is 14 amino acids. CDR3 DNA sequence: TGTGCCACCAGTGGAGGACAGGCAAATTCACCCCTCCACTTT. Residues: CATSGGQANSPLHF.

This chain uses TRBV27 with TRBJ2-1; 8 bases align to TRBD1. The CDR3 spans 13 residues. Looked up from germline, CDR1 is MNHEY and CDR2 is SMNVEV (reference sequence). J was trimmed by 7 bases and V by 5 bases; bases with no gene match: 4. In DNA form, the CDR3 reads TGTGCCAGCAGTGCGACAGGGGTGAATGAGCAGTTCTTC. As protein: CASSATGVNEQFF.

This clone appeared a few times. The chain couples TRBV5-6 to TRBJ1-1; D is perhaps TRBD1 (5 bases). This CDR3 comprises 16 residues. V was cut by 4 bases and J by 3 bases, with 19 bases left in between. Per the germline V gene, CDR1 is SGHDT and CDR2 is YYEEEE. The CDR3 spells CASSRRASAVDTEAFF. DNA of the CDR3: TGTGCCAGCAGCCGCAGGGCTTCAGCCGTTGACACTGAAGCTTTCTTT.

This chain joins TRBV19 and TRBJ1-4; D unclear. Between the trimmed V and J ends, which lost 2 bases and 6 bases, there was a span of 13 bases. Germline lookup yields CDR1 LNHDA and CDR2 SQIVND (reference sequence). The CDR3 is 15 residues long. The DNA of the CDR3 is TGTGCCAGTAGTATAACGGGGAGAAAGGATGAAAAACTGTTTTTT. As protein: CASSITGRKDEKLFF. Together with reference TRBV19 and TRBJ1-4, the CDR3 gives the full variable domain: DGGITQSPKYLFRKEGQNVTLSCEQNLNHDAMYWYRQDPGQGLRLIYYSQIVNDFQKGDIAEGYSVSREKKESFPLTVTSAQKNPTAFYLCASSITGRKDEKLFFGSGTQLSVL.

For the CDR3, the DNA is TGCGCCAGCAGCCAAGGGCCAATCTCTGGAAACACCATATATTTT. Translating it yields CASSQGPISGNTIYF. V is TRBV4-1 and J is TRBJ1-3; the D is unclear. V lost 1 base and J lost 0, with 7 bases in between. The CDR3 loop spans 15 amino acids. Per germline, CDR1 MGHRA and CDR2 YSYEKL.

The rearrangement joins TRBV12-3 or TRBV12-4 to TRBJ1-5; tentatively, D is TRBD1 (6 bases). Trimming took 6 bases from V and 14 from J, leaving 17 bases between them. The CDR3 has 12 amino acids. CDR3 nucleotides: TGTGCCAGCAGACATAGCGCAGACAGGAAGCATTTT. Translation gives CASRHSADRKHF.

V gene TRBV30 combines with J gene TRBJ1-5; maybe TRBD1 (6 bases). Trimming left V 4 bases short and J 7 bases short, with 14 bases between. This CDR3 region has 13 residues. Germline assignment: CDR1 GTSNPN and CDR2 SVGIG (reference sequence). This CDR3 is CAWTPDRMQPQHF. CDR3 nucleotide sequence: TGTGCCTGGACCCCCGACAGGATGCAGCCCCAGCATTTT.

V and J are TRBV29-1 and TRBJ2-5, with D perhaps matching TRBD2 (7 bases). Trimming left V 8 bases short and J 5 bases short, with 18 bases between. Germline CDR1 and CDR2: SQVTM and ANQGSEA. The CDR3 runs 13 residues. In DNA form, the CDR3 reads TGCAGCTCTGTGGGAGGGGGGGTGGAGACCCAGTACTTC. Its translation is CSSVGGGVETQYF.

V is TRBV3-1 (or the pseudogene TRBV3-2) and J is TRBJ1-1; D is possibly TRBD1 (6 bases). The CDR3 contains 15 residues. V lost 1 base, J lost 7 bases, and 16 bases lay in between. Germline V lookup: CDR1 LGHDT, CDR2 YNNKEL (reference sequence). The CDR3 region is CASSQGWQGRGEAFF. The CDR3 DNA reads as TGTGCCAGCAGCCAAGGATGGCAGGGGCGTGGTGAAGCTTTCTTT.

CDR3 DNA: TGTGCCAGCCTAGCCAATGAGCAGTTCTTC. As protein: CASLANEQFF. This chain uses TRBV2 with TRBJ2-1; D is perhaps TRBD2 (5 bases). In germline, CDR1 is SNHLY, CDR2 FYNNEI. The CDR3 consists of 10 residues. Deletions cut 8 bases from V and 6 bases from J, with 5 bases between.

The gene calls are TRBV7-9 and TRBJ2-5; TRBD2 might be the D (6 bases). This CDR3 region has 14 residues. The V end lost 6 bases, the J end lost 2 bases, and 13 bases lay between the germline ends. The germline V gene has CDR1 SEHNR and CDR2 FQNEAQ (reference sequence). In DNA, the CDR3 is TGTGCCAGCAGTACCCACGGGGGTCAAGAGACCCAGTACTTC. The encoded protein is CASSTHGGQETQYF.

This clone was found once. J is TRBJ2-7 and V is TRBV29-1; tentative D call: TRBD1 (5 bases). The germline V gene has CDR1 SQVTM and CDR2 ANQGSEA. The CDR3 is 12 residues long. V was cut by 4 bases and J by 3 bases, with 10 bases left in between. For the CDR3, the DNA is TGCAGCGTTGGTCCAGGGTACTACGAGCAGTACTTC. Protein: CSVGPGYYEQYF.